This note documents a single T cell receptor beta chain sequence. The missing conserved phenylalanine or tryptophan at the end of this CDR3 makes a read error likely. Noted time point: persistent/refractory GD, antithyroid drugs over 5 years with positive TRAb. PBMC-extracted RNA yielded the TCR library. The sample comes from a study of regulatory T cells in long-lasting Graves disease. Construction of TCR beta libraries relied on iRepertoire HTBI primers and on Arm-PCR targeting CDR3 regions. TCRdb itself ran the multiplex PCR reads through MiXCR, one entry per CDR3 protein. The sample has around 340,000 distinct CDR3 sequences, around 20% seen once. The germline gives CDR1 GTSNPN, CDR2 SVGIG (reference sequence). Trimming at V came to 5 bases and at J to 6 bases, leaving 3 bases not matched to a gene. This CDR3 has 12 amino acids.

The input for sequencing was peripheral blood mononuclear cells (PBMCs), taken when the disease was refractory, from a patient treated with antithyroid drugs. This clonotype originated in a female donor with Graves disease. The genes are TRBV30 and TRBJ2-2; 7 nucleotides align to TRBD1. CDR3 protein: CAWGTVAGELFL. In DNA form, the CDR3 reads TGTGCCTGGGGGACAGTGGCCGGGGAGCTGTTTCTT.